The clone carrying this T cell receptor (beta chain) was observed a handful of times. The antigen is unknown. These data come from a study of CD8 T cells in ankylosing spondylitis. Study findings and constraints: It appeared that ankylosing spondylitis blood was characterized by a TCR beta motif of under ten highly homologous variants. It was reported that disease-linked clones were significantly enriched in matched ankylosing spondylitis synovial fluid. In synovial fluid and blood from reactive arthritis, some motif variants were previously reported. A CD8+ phenotype characterized the disease-linked clones, which were relatively rare in peripheral blood.

Libraries of TCR beta came from quantitative 5'-RACE with molecular barcodes. TCRdb reprocessed the 5' RACE reads via MiXCR and lists one record per CDR3 protein. The table lists a few hundred thousand distinct CDR3 sequences, around 20% of them singletons. V was shortened by 4 bases and J by 3 bases, with 16 bases between the two germline ends. CDR1 and CDR2 from the germline V gene are LGHDT and YNNKEL (reference sequence). The CDR3 runs to 15 residues. The sequenced sample consisted of blood, either unsorted or a sorted T cell fraction (not recorded which). This chain uses TRBV3-1 with TRBJ2-7; D tentatively reads TRBD1 or TRBD2 (5 bases each). The receptor was isolated from a male donor with ankylosing spondylitis. CDR3: CASSPEQGRYYEQYF. The CDR3 DNA sequence: TGTGCCAGCAGCCCAGAGCAGGGACGGTACTACGAGCAGTACTTC.